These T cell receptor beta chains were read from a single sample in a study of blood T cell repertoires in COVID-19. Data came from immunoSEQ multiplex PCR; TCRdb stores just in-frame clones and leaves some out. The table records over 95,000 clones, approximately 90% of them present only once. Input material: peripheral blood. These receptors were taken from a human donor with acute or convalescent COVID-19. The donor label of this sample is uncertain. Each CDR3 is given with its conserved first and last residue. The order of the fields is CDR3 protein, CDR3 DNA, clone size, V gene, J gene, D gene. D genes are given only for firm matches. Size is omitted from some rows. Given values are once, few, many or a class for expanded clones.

CASSPGQGAGNNQPQHF,TGTGCCAGCTCACCCGGACAGGGGGCAGGTAACAATCAGCCCCAGCATTTT,-,TRBV18,TRBJ1-5,TRBD1
CASSHRGSPLHF,TGTGCCAGCAGCCACAGGGGATCACCCCTCCACTTT,-,TRBV7-9,TRBJ1-6,TRBD1
CASTYGGNTEAFF,TGTGCCAGCACCTACGGGGGGAACACTGAAGCTTTCTTT,-,TRBV6-5,TRBJ1-1,-
CASSEFGGETEAFF,TGTGCCAGCAGTGAATTTGGGGGCGAGACTGAAGCTTTCTTT,-,TRBV2,TRBJ1-1,-
CASSISIDQPQHF,TGTGCCAGTAGTATCTCAATAGATCAGCCCCAGCATTTT,-,TRBV19,TRBJ1-5,-
CAISPQGFDGYTF,TGTGCCATCAGTCCACAGGGTTTCGACGGCTACACCTTC,-,TRBV10-3,TRBJ1-2,-
CATGQEGSNQPQHF,TGTGCCACCGGACAGGAGGGAAGCAATCAGCCCCAGCATTTT,-,TRBV28,TRBJ1-5,TRBD1
CASTHRDRASPLHF,TGTGCCAGCACCCACCGGGACAGGGCTTCACCCCTCCACTTT,-,TRBV25-1,TRBJ1-6,TRBD1
CASSFSRLEPQHF,TGTGCCAGCAGTTTCTCCCGGCTAGAGCCCCAGCATTTT,once,TRBV27,TRBJ1-5,-
CASSYGSVDEQFF,TGTGCCAGCAGTTACGGCAGTGTCGATGAGCAGTTCTTC,once,TRBV6-6,TRBJ2-1,-
CASSLTSGDYNEQFF,TGTGCCAGTAGTCTGACTAGCGGGGACTACAATGAGCAGTTCTTC,medium-sized,TRBV19,TRBJ2-1,TRBD2
CASSWGLDYTDTQYF,TGCGCCAGCAGCTGGGGACTAGATTACACAGATACGCAGTATTTT,-,TRBV5-1,TRBJ2-3,TRBD2
CASNQVPRETQYF,TGTGCCAGCAACCAAGTTCCGAGAGAGACCCAGTACTTC,-,TRBV2,TRBJ2-5,-
CASSRDSSYEQYF,TGCGCCAGCAGCAGGGACAGCTCCTACGAGCAGTACTTC,-,TRBV4-1,TRBJ2-7,TRBD1
CASSGGGNTIYF,TGTGCCTCCTCAGGGGGAGGAAACACCATATATTTT,-,TRBV10-3,TRBJ1-3,TRBD1
CASSHGTSGYNEQFF,TGTGCCAGTAGCCACGGGACTAGCGGATACAATGAGCAGTTCTTC,-,TRBV19,TRBJ2-1,TRBD2
CASSLEGGTLIGEKLFF,TGTGCCAGCAGCTTAGAGGGTGGGACACTTATCGGCGAAAAACTGTTTTTT,-,TRBV7-8,TRBJ1-4,-
CASSLVASGRIYEQYF,TGTGCCAGCAGCTTAGTAGCTAGCGGGAGGATCTACGAGCAGTACTTC,few,TRBV7-9,TRBJ2-7,TRBD2
CASSYSAGGRWNEQFF,TGTGCCAGCAGTTACTCAGCGGGAGGCCGTTGGAATGAGCAGTTCTTC,few,TRBV6-2/TRBV6-3,TRBJ2-1,TRBD2
CSVAETGMAGYTF,TGCAGCGTTGCGGAGACAGGGATGGCTGGCTACACCTTC,-,TRBV29-1,TRBJ1-2,TRBD1
CASSLARGLGGYTF,TGTGCCAGCAGCTTGGCGCGGGGGTTAGGTGGCTACACCTTC,once,TRBV5-6,TRBJ1-2,-
CASSHIDRGAYNEQFF,TGTGCCAGCAGCCACATAGACAGGGGTGCCTACAATGAGCAGTTCTTC,-,TRBV3-1/TRBV3-2,TRBJ2-1,TRBD1
CASSLYGQGNNEQFF,TGTGCCAGCAGCTTATATGGACAGGGCAACAATGAGCAGTTCTTC,-,TRBV7-9,TRBJ2-1,TRBD1
CASRADLNDEQFF,TGTGCCAGCAGGGCAGACTTGAACGATGAGCAGTTCTTC,-,TRBV2,TRBJ2-1,-
CATSDLGRGGTEAFF,TGTGCCACCAGTGATTTGGGCCGGGGGGGGACTGAAGCTTTCTTT,-,TRBV24-1,TRBJ1-1,-
CASSEGTNTGELFF,TGTGCCAGCAGCGAAGGGACAAACACCGGGGAGCTGTTTTTT,-,TRBV5-5,TRBJ2-2,-
CAWSVVGTRNFF,TGTGCCTGGAGTGTGGTGGGGACTAGGAACTTCTTC,-,TRBV30,TRBJ2-1,TRBD2
CASSMVQGISPLHF,TGTGCCAGTAGTATGGTTCAGGGTATTTCACCCCTCCACTTT,-,TRBV19,TRBJ1-6,-
CASSPIGTGGNYGYTF,TGTGCCAGCTCACCCATCGGGACAGGGGGCAACTATGGCTACACCTTC,-,TRBV18,TRBJ1-2,TRBD1
CASSQQGGSTNQPQHF,TGTGCCAGCAGCCAACAGGGAGGGAGTACTAATCAGCCCCAGCATTTT,-,TRBV4-2,TRBJ1-5,-
CASSGGFKGVYEQYF,TGTGCCAGCAGCGGGGGGTTCAAGGGAGTCTACGAGCAGTACTTC,-,TRBV6-6,TRBJ2-7,TRBD2
CALGGMGDTEAFF,TGTGCCCTGGGGGGTATGGGGGACACTGAAGCTTTCTTT,once,TRBV2,TRBJ1-1,-
CASSTPMEGRYGYTF,TGTGCCAGCAGTACCCCCATGGAGGGGAGATATGGCTACACCTTC,-,TRBV28,TRBJ1-2,-
CASSLGGGFQQTQYF,TGTGCCAGTAGCCTTGGTGGAGGCTTCCAACAGACCCAGTACTTC,once,TRBV19,TRBJ2-5,-
CASSQDRHSDTDTQYF,TGCGCCAGCAGCCAAGATCGACACTCGGACACAGATACGCAGTATTTT,-,TRBV4-3,TRBJ2-3,-
CASSLGGQPNQPQHF,TGTGCCAGCAGCTTAGGGGGACAGCCGAATCAGCCCCAGCATTTT,-,TRBV11-2,TRBJ1-5,TRBD1
CASSQVSGGTEAFF,TGTGCCAGCAGCCAAGTATCAGGGGGGACCGAAGCTTTCTTT,-,TRBV3-1/TRBV3-2,TRBJ1-1,TRBD1
CASSFGHVSNQPQHF,TGTGCCAGCAGCTTCGGACACGTTAGCAATCAGCCCCAGCATTTT,once,TRBV6-5,TRBJ1-5,-
CASSLLFASYNEQFF,TGTGCCAGCAGCTTGCTGTTTGCGTCCTACAATGAGCAGTTCTTC,-,TRBV5-4,TRBJ2-1,-
CASSSSTEGRNSPLHF,TGTGCCAGCAGTTCTAGTACGGAAGGCCGTAATTCACCCCTCCACTTT,-,TRBV28,TRBJ1-6,-
CASRTVEQDGYTF,TGTGCCAGCCGGACAGTCGAGCAGGATGGCTACACCTTC,-,TRBV5-6,TRBJ1-2,-
CSASRGGVNTEAFF,TGCAGTGCTAGTAGGGGCGGGGTAAACACTGAAGCTTTCTTT,-,TRBV20-1,TRBJ1-1,-
CASSLGGGTGYTF,TGTGCCAGCAGTCTGGGGGGGGGAACTGGCTACACCTTC,few,TRBV6-5,TRBJ1-2,-
CASSQPGGGSYNSPLHF,TGTGCCAGCAGCCAACCGGGCGGGGGCTCCTATAATTCACCCCTCCACTTT,-,TRBV4-2,TRBJ1-6,-
CASTLNEKLFF,TGTGCCAGCACCCTTAATGAAAAACTGTTTTTT,-,TRBV27,TRBJ1-4,-
CASRTGGAEQFF,TGTGCCAGCAGGACGGGGGGCGCTGAGCAGTTCTTC,-,TRBV12-3/TRBV12-4,TRBJ2-1,-
CASSLEDDRGGHNEQFF,TGTGCCAGCAGCTTAGAAGATGACAGGGGTGGGCACAATGAGCAGTTCTTC,-,TRBV7-3,TRBJ2-1,TRBD1
CATSDFSDSYTDTQYF,TGTGCCACCAGTGATTTTTCGGACAGTTACACAGATACGCAGTATTTT,-,TRBV24-1,TRBJ2-3,-
CASNRESSYNEQFF,TGTGCCAGCAACAGGGAGAGCTCCTACAATGAGCAGTTCTTC,-,TRBV2,TRBJ2-1,-